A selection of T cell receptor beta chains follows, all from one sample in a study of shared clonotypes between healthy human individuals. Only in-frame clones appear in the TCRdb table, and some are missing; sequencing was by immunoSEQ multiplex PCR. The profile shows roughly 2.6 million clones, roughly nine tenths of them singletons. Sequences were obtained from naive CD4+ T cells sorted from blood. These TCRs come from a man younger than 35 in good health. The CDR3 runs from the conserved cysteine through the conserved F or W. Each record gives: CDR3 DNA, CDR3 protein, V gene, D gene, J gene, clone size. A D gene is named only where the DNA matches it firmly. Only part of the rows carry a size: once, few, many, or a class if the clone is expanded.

CDR3 DNA: TGTGCCAGCTCACGATTCAAACAGGTCGACGACTATGGCTACACCTTC
CDR3 protein: CASSRFKQVDDYGYTF
V gene: TRBV18
D gene: NA
J gene: TRBJ1-2
clone size: NA

CDR3 DNA: TGCGCCAGCAGCCCGGGACAGGGGTCCTATAATTCACCCCTCCACTTT
CDR3 protein: CASSPGQGSYNSPLHF
V gene: TRBV4-1
D gene: TRBD1
J gene: TRBJ1-6
clone size: NA

CDR3 DNA: TGTGCCACCAGCTCCCGGGACCGCAACACCGGGGAGCTGTTTTTT
CDR3 protein: CATSSRDRNTGELFF
V gene: TRBV15
D gene: NA
J gene: TRBJ2-2
clone size: NA

CDR3 DNA: TGTGCCAGCAGGCTAGCGGACCTACCAAACTATGGCTACACCTTC
CDR3 protein: CASRLADLPNYGYTF
V gene: TRBV6-5
D gene: NA
J gene: TRBJ1-2
clone size: NA

CDR3 DNA: TGCGCCAGTTGCGTGGACAGGACTAACAATGAGCAGTTCTTC
CDR3 protein: CASCVDRTNNEQFF
V gene: TRBV5-1
D gene: NA
J gene: TRBJ2-1
clone size: NA

CDR3 DNA: TGTGCCATCGGGGGAGGGACAGGGGAGGCGGGCACTGAAGCTTTCTTT
CDR3 protein: CAIGGGTGEAGTEAFF
V gene: TRBV10-3
D gene: TRBD1
J gene: TRBJ1-1
clone size: NA

CDR3 DNA: TGTGCCAGCGGTCCCTTAGGCGCTAACTATGGCTACACCTTC
CDR3 protein: CASGPLGANYGYTF
V gene: TRBV6-5
D gene: NA
J gene: TRBJ1-2
clone size: NA

CDR3 DNA: TGTGCCAGCACTAACGACTGGGATGGCTACACCTTC
CDR3 protein: CASTNDWDGYTF
V gene: TRBV2
D gene: NA
J gene: TRBJ1-2
clone size: NA

CDR3 DNA: TGTGCCAGTACGGGAAGGGTCCCTTCCAATCAGCCCCAGCATTTT
CDR3 protein: CASTGRVPSNQPQHF
V gene: TRBV19
D gene: NA
J gene: TRBJ1-5
clone size: NA

CDR3 DNA: TGTGCCAGCAGTTACAACAGGGGCACAGATACGCAGTATTTT
CDR3 protein: CASSYNRGTDTQYF
V gene: TRBV6-5
D gene: NA
J gene: TRBJ2-3
clone size: NA

CDR3 DNA: TGCGCCAGCAGCCAAGATGGACAGGGGGCCTCAGGCTACACCTTC
CDR3 protein: CASSQDGQGASGYTF
V gene: TRBV4-3
D gene: TRBD1
J gene: TRBJ1-2
clone size: NA

CDR3 DNA: TGCAGCGCGCTCGGGACAGGGCTAGGCACAGATACGCAGTATTTT
CDR3 protein: CSALGTGLGTDTQYF
V gene: TRBV29-1
D gene: TRBD1
J gene: TRBJ2-3
clone size: NA

CDR3 DNA: TGTGCCAGTAGTATAGATGAGGGGGTGAATCAGCCCCAGCATTTT
CDR3 protein: CASSIDEGVNQPQHF
V gene: TRBV19
D gene: NA
J gene: TRBJ1-5
clone size: NA

CDR3 DNA: TGTGCCAGCAGCTCACCGACAGGGTGGTACAACACAGATACGCAGTATTTT
CDR3 protein: CASSSPTGWYNTDTQYF
V gene: TRBV11-2
D gene: TRBD1
J gene: TRBJ2-3
clone size: once

CDR3 DNA: TGTGCCAGCAGCCCCACGAGGTCGGGAACTAGCGCCTACAATGAGCAGTTCTTC
CDR3 protein: CASSPTRSGTSAYNEQFF
V gene: TRBV11-2
D gene: TRBD2
J gene: TRBJ2-1
clone size: NA

CDR3 DNA: TGTGCCAGCAGGCCGGACTTAGTGGCCAAAAACATTCAGTACTTC
CDR3 protein: CASRPDLVAKNIQYF
V gene: TRBV2
D gene: NA
J gene: TRBJ2-4
clone size: NA

CDR3 DNA: TGTGCCAGCTCACCTACAGGGAGTGGCGACGAGCAGTACTTC
CDR3 protein: CASSPTGSGDEQYF
V gene: TRBV18
D gene: NA
J gene: TRBJ2-7
clone size: NA

CDR3 DNA: TGCGCCAGCAGCTTGGGCACGACAGGGTCGGCTGAAGCTTTCTTT
CDR3 protein: CASSLGTTGSAEAFF
V gene: TRBV5-1
D gene: TRBD1
J gene: TRBJ1-1
clone size: NA